A selection of T cell receptor beta chains follows, all from one sample in a study of T-cell reconstitution after alpha-beta-depleted transplantation in children. TCRdb itself ran the PCR reads through MiXCR, one entry per CDR3 protein. The sample carries under 300,000 distinct CDR3 sequences, approximately 10% recorded once. This specimen consisted of peripheral blood, obtained 180 days after TCRalphabeta/CD19-depleted stem cell transplant. The receptor set was obtained from a male patient between 2 and 10 years old who had a stem cell transplant for chronic granulomatous disease, so the T cells may come from the graft donor. The CDR3 runs from the conserved cysteine through the conserved F or W. Fields, in order: V gene, D gene, clone size, J gene, CDR3 DNA, CDR3 protein. D genes are given only for firm matches. Clone size appears in some rows only: once, few, many, or a class for an expanded clone.

>TRBV6-5|TRBD2|many|TRBJ2-1
TGTGCCAGCAGTTACCCGGGACTAGCGGGGTACAATGAGCAGTTCTTC
CASSYPGLAGYNEQFF
>TRBV7-3|TRBD1|many|TRBJ1-1
TGTGCCAGCAGGGAACAGGGGGAAGACACTGAAGCTTTCTTT
CASREQGEDTEAFF
>TRBV7-2|.|many|TRBJ2-3
TGTGCCAGCAGCTTGTCGGCGGGCGCGCGAGATACGCAGTATTTT
CASSLSAGARDTQYF
>TRBV5-4|.|many|TRBJ2-2
TGTGCCAGCAGTGGGGGGACCGTCCCGCCCGGGGAGCTGTTTTTT
CASSGGTVPPGELFF
>TRBV20-1|TRBD2|many|TRBJ2-2
TGCAGTGCCCCTAGCGGAGGGAACACCGGGGAGCTGTTTTTT
CSAPSGGNTGELFF
>TRBV12-3/TRBV12-4|.|many|TRBJ1-6
TGTGCCAGCAGTTTAGCGTTGAGGAATAATTCACCCCTCCACTTT
CASSLALRNNSPLHF
>TRBV23-1|.|few|TRBJ2-7
TGCGCCAGCAGTCTCGTCCTCCAGGGGAAAAGTTCCTACGAGCAGTACTTC
CASSLVLQGKSSYEQYF
>TRBV4-3|TRBD2|many|TRBJ2-3
TGCGCCAGCAGCCAAGACCCGAGGGGCGGGGGGGCCGCAGATACGCAGTATTTT
CASSQDPRGGGAADTQYF
>TRBV20-1|TRBD1|many|TRBJ1-5
TGCAGTGCTAGGGGTGGGGGACAGGGGGTTCAGCCCCAGCATTTT
CSARGGGQGVQPQHF
>TRBV7-3|TRBD2|few|TRBJ2-1
TGTGCCAGCAGCTCCATGACTAGCGGGAGCTCGAATGAGCAGTTCTTC
CASSSMTSGSSNEQFF
>TRBV4-1|.|many|TRBJ2-1
TGCGCCAGCAGCCACAAGCCCTACAATGAGCAGTTCTTC
CASSHKPYNEQFF
>TRBV18|TRBD1|many|TRBJ1-5
TGTGCCAGCTCACCTTTCGGGACAGGGACTCAGCCCCAGCATTTT
CASSPFGTGTQPQHF
>TRBV20-1|TRBD2|many|TRBJ2-2
TGCAGTGCTCGAAGGGGGACTAGCGGACTTAACACCGGGGAGCTGTTTTTT
CSARRGTSGLNTGELFF
>TRBV6-1|.|.|TRBJ2-1
TGTGCCAGCAGTGGAGGGCTTTGGGACCTTCTGAGCTCCTACAATGAGCAGTTCTTC
CASSGGLWDLLSSYNEQFF